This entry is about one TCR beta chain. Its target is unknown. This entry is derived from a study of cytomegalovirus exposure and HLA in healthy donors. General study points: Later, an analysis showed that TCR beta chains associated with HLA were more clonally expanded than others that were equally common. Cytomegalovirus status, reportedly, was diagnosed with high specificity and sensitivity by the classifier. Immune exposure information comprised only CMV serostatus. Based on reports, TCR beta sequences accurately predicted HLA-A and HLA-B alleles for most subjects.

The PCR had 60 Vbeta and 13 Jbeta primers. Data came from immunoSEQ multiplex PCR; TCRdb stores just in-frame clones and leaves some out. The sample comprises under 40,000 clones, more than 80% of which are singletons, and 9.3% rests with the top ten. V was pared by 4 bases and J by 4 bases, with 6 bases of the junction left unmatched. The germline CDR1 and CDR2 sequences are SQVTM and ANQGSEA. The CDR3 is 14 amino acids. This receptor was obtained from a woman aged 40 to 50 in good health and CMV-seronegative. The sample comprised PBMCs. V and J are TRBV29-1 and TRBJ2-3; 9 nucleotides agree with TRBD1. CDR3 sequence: CSVGHRGLSDTQYF. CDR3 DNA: TGCAGCGTTGGACACAGGGGGCTATCAGATACGCAGTATTTT.